This entry lists 2 T cell receptor beta chains sequenced from one sample in a study of T-cell reconstitution after alpha-beta-depleted transplantation in children. Unique molecular identifiers featured in how the TCRbeta library was prepared. Each CDR3 protein is one row after TCRdb ran MiXCR on the PCR reads. Among 700,000 to 950,000 distinct CDR3 sequences listed, 15% to 20% were seen once. This sample comprised PBMCs, mostly from graft donor cells, obtained 360 days after TCRalphabeta/CD19-depleted stem cell transplant. The receptors were sampled from a male patient aged 10 to 17 who had a stem cell transplant for acute lymphoblastic leukemia, so the T cells may come from the graft donor.

This clonotype was seen repeatedly, ten times or more. The chain has TRBV5-1 and TRBJ1-3, with D maybe TRBD1 (5 bases). The CDR3 contains 14 residues. V was trimmed by 4 bases and J by 1 base, leaving 9 bases between them. Germline values: CDR1 SGHRS, CDR2 YFSETQ. CDR3 nucleotide sequence: TGCGCCAGCAGCCCGGGGGGTTCTGGAAACACCATATATTTT. The encoded protein is CASSPGGSGNTIYF.

This chain joins TRBV2 and TRBJ2-1, with unresolved D. Trimming stripped 7 bases from V and 0 bases from J, with 10 bases between. There are 14 residues in the CDR3. The germline gives CDR1 SNHLY, CDR2 FYNNEI. CDR3 coding DNA: TGTGCCAGCAATCTAGTAAGCTCCTACAATGAGCAGTTCTTC. As protein: CASNLVSSYNEQFF.